A single T cell receptor beta chain is shown here with its context. Antigen unknown. The data were taken from a study of CD8 T cells in ankylosing spondylitis. Study conclusions and caveats: In ankylosing spondylitis blood, a motif of seven to nine highly homologous TCR beta variants appeared characteristic.

Losses at the gene ends were 0 bases for V and 1 base for J; bases not matched to a gene: 4. The CDR3 runs to 16 residues. Germline V CDR1 and CDR2: SGHRS, YFSETQ. TCRdb re-called the 5' RACE reads with MiXCR, one entry per CDR3 protein. Of tens of thousands of distinct CDR3 sequences listed, approximately 30% are singletons. This chain uses TRBV5-1 with TRBJ2-1; 7 bases are a match to TRBD1. The material sequenced was blood, either unsorted or a sorted T cell fraction (not recorded which). This receptor was taken from a male donor with ankylosing spondylitis or in good health (not recorded which). The CDR3 DNA reads as TGCGCCAGCAGCTTGGGACAGGGCCTGTCCTACAATGAGCAGTTCTTC. Translating it yields CASSLGQGLSYNEQFF.